This TCR beta chain was captured in a study of PD-L1 blockade in urothelial cancer. Overall study: About 90% of the 29 patients were men who had bladder-origin urothelial cancer. Each participant's history included 0 to 3 prior chemotherapy regimens. The researchers analyzed blood 3 weeks (second dose) and 6 weeks after treatment start. Broader study findings: Pretreatment TCR clonality in blood, when below the median, was predictive of better survival.

This clone was recorded only once. Antigen specificity is unknown. Profiled with immunoSEQ multiplex PCR; TCRdb holds only in-frame clones, not every one. Among around 26,000 clones listed, approximately 86% were seen once. The TCR comes from a man aged 60 to 69 with urothelial cancer. The sample consisted of PBMCs, taken around atezolizumab (anti-PD-L1) treatment.

The CDR3 is CASSGRDREDTEAFF. As DNA, the CDR3 is TGTGCCAGCAGCGGGCGGGACAGGGAGGACACTGAAGCTTTCTTT. The rearrangement uses TRBV9 and TRBJ1-1; 9 bases map to TRBD1. The CDR3 is made up of 15 amino acids. Losses at the gene ends were 3 bases for V and 3 bases for J; bases not matched to a gene: 6. Per the germline V gene, CDR1 is SGDLS and CDR2 is YYNGEE.